Reported below is one T cell receptor (beta chain). Its specificity is unknown. Trimming left V 1 base short and J 0 bases short, with 10 bases between. CDR3 length equals 16 residues. Germline V gene lookup returns CDR1 SGHTA and CDR2 FQGNSA. Treatment given: about 20 received Ad26.COV2.S at low or high dose, single or two shots; 5 received placebo; per-sample allocation not given. Sampling happened 63 days after the first vaccine or placebo injection. At a Boston site, the person donating was an adult of 18-55 years. The sample is drawn from a study of Ad26.COV2.S vaccination and SARS-CoV-2 variants. Across the study: The trial was COV1001 and the donor's arm was Ad26.COV2.S.

The table came from immunoSEQ multiplex PCR; TCRdb's copy has only in-frame clones and leaves some out. This table holds a few hundred thousand clones, around 87% found once. Study-wide findings and caveats: Overall T cell responses may have been underestimated by the analyses of TCR breadth and depth.

The source material was peripheral blood, sampled in a trial of Ad26.COV2.S vaccine versus placebo. This receptor was identified in a person between 18 and 65 years old who received the Ad26.COV2.S COVID-19 vaccine or a placebo. The chain carries TRBV7-2 and TRBJ1-3; the D is unclear. The DNA of the CDR3 is TGTGCCAGCAGCTTAGTAGCAGGCCGCTCTGGAAACACCATATATTTT. As protein: CASSLVAGRSGNTIYF. The full variable domain, completed using reference TRBV7-2 and TRBJ1-3, is GAGVSQSPSNKVTEKGKDVELRCDPISGHTALYWYRQSLGQGLEFLIYFQGNSAPDKSGLPSDRFSAERTGGSVSTLTIQRTQQEDSAVYLCASSLVAGRSGNTIYFGEGSWLTVV.